The 21 T cell receptor beta chains listed next were all sequenced from one sample in a study of T cells in women clearing cervical HPV infection. Generated by immunoSEQ multiplex PCR, the TCRdb table keeps only in-frame clones and is missing some. Recorded for this sample: 40,000 to 55,000 clones. Sequencing was done on a sample of blood buffy coat. The receptors were sampled from a woman aged 18 to 75 with a cervical HPV16 infection that either progressed to CIN3+ or cleared (not recorded which).

In the case of this clone: The sequence runs out 3 residues before the end of the CDR3; the remainder is reconstructed from the germline J gene. The rearrangement joins TRBV19 to TRBJ2-3; 8 bases line up with TRBD1. The CDR3 runs to 16 residues. From germline, CDR1 is LNHDA and CDR2 SQIVND (reference sequence). CDR3 residues: CASSTTGELSNQPQYF. Incomplete CDR3 DNA: TGTGCCAGTAGTACGACAGGGGAGTTGAGCAATCAGCCG.

Note on this clone: The read terminates 3 residues ahead of where the CDR3 ends, so the germline J gene completes it. This chain connects TRBV19 to TRBJ1-2; 8 bases match TRBD1. Germline V gives CDR1 LNHDA, CDR2 SQIVND (reference sequence). This CDR3 has 16 residues. The DNA read from the CDR3 is TGTGCCAGTAGTATCAGGAACAGGGGGAGGACAGATACC. Amino acid sequence: CASSIRNRGRTDT. The full CDR3 protein is CASSIRNRGRTDTYTF.

As for this clone: The observed sequence ends 3 residues before the CDR3 terminus, with the missing tail filled in from the germline J gene. The V and J genes are TRBV20-1 and TRBJ2-7, with 8 bases fitting TRBD1. Germline V lookup: CDR1 DFQATT, CDR2 SNEGSKA (reference sequence). The CDR3 consists of 17 residues. J was trimmed by 4 bases and V by 1 base; bases with no gene match: 15. The sequenced CDR3 bases are TGCAGTGCTAGAGGCAAGAGCCCTGACAGGGGACCTTACGAG. It translates to CSARGKSPDRGPYE. The CDR3 reads in full as CSARGKSPDRGPYEQYF.

In the case of this clone: The sequenced fragment ends 3 residues before the CDR3 boundary, so the rest is inferred from the germline J gene. The chain links TRBV12-3 or TRBV12-4 to TRBJ2-7; D possibly corresponds to TRBD2 (6 bases). The CDR3 has 13 amino acids. Deletions cut 6 bases from V and 5 bases from J, with 14 bases between. Incomplete CDR3 DNA: TGTGCCAGCAGGACGGGGGTGGCCCACGAG. Protein: CASRTGVAHE. The whole CDR3 sequence is CASRTGVAHEQYF.

Worth noting for this clone: From the germline J gene comes the end of the CDR3, since the read stops 3 residues before it. The chain couples TRBV11-2 to TRBJ2-3; weak D call: TRBD2 (6 bases). CDR1 SGHAT and CDR2 FQNNGV come from the germline V gene. This CDR3 is 15 amino acids long. Trimming left V 0 bases short and J 7 bases short, with 14 bases between. Partial CDR3 DNA: TGTGCCAGCAGCTTAGACCTAGCGACCGTGAATACG. It yields the protein CASSLDLATVNT. The CDR3 as a whole reads CASSLDLATVNTQYF. Drawing the rest from reference TRBV11-2 and TRBJ2-3, the complete variable domain is EAGVAQSPRYKIIEKRQSVAFWCNPISGHATLYWYQQILGQGPKLLIQFQNNGVVDDSQLPKDRFSAERLKGVDSTLKIQPAKLEDSAVYLCASSLDLATVNTQYFGPGTRLTVL.

Comments on this clone: The read comes to an end 3 residues before the CDR3 does, leaving the germline J gene to fill in the end. J is TRBJ2-7 and V is TRBV10-3; 7 bases fit TRBD1. The germline gives CDR1 ENHRY, CDR2 SYGVKD. Trimming removed 6 bases from V and 5 bases from J; junction bases left unmatched: 7. This CDR3 region has 13 residues. CDR3 DNA, as far as it was read: TGTGCCATCAGGACGGGACAGAAGGACGAG. Translated: CAIRTGQKDE. The complete CDR3 protein is CAIRTGQKDEQYF.

Regarding this clone: Sequencing ends 3 residues short of the CDR3 end; the germline J gene provides the rest. The chain has TRBV30 and TRBJ1-5; 8 bases fit TRBD1. The V segment lost 2 bases and the J segment 7 bases; nucleotides outside the gene matches: 4. This CDR3 region has 13 residues. Germline CDR1 GTSNPN, CDR2 SVGIG (reference sequence). The CDR3 DNA, read in part, is TGTGCCTGGAGTCCAGGGGGCGGGCAGCCC. Amino acid sequence: CAWSPGGGQP. From start to end, the CDR3 is CAWSPGGGQPQHF.

With respect to this clone: The CDR3 extends 3 residues past the end of the read, so its final part is completed from the germline J gene. This chain links TRBV7-9 with TRBJ2-7, with a weak D call TRBD1 (8 bases). In germline, CDR1 is SEHNR, CDR2 FQNEAQ (reference sequence). Trimming cost V 5 bases and J 2 bases, with 16 bases left between them. The CDR3 consists of 15 residues. CDR3 DNA (partial): TGTGCCAGCAGCCACAGGGGGGGGGCCCCCTACGAG. Translated: CASSHRGGAPYE. The entire CDR3 is CASSHRGGAPYEQYF.

In the case of this clone: With the read ending 3 residues before the CDR3 end, the germline J gene is used to fill in that end. The gene calls are TRBV5-1 and TRBJ2-2; 7 nucleotides line up with TRBD2. The germline CDR1 and CDR2 sequences are SGHRS and YFSETQ. This CDR3 region has 16 residues. The covered CDR3 bases are TGCGCCAGCAGCTTGCGGGGGGTTTCAACTAATGAAAAG. It codes for CASSLRGVSTNEK. The CDR3 in its entirety is CASSLRGVSTNEKLFF.

The CDR3 spells CASSPPDRPYYGYTF. The part of the CDR3 DNA that was read is TGTGCCAGCTCACCACCGGACAGGCCTTACTATGGC. The chain carries TRBV18 and TRBJ1-2, with 7 bases that match TRBD1. From the germline J gene comes the end of the CDR3, since the read stops 3 residues before it. This CDR3 spans 15 amino acids. The germline V gene encodes CDR1 KGHSH and CDR2 LQKENI. V shed 0 bases and J 3 bases; nucleotides not matched to a gene: 4.

Notes on this clone: The CDR3 end lies 3 residues beyond the end of the read and is filled in from the germline J gene. This chain links TRBV5-6 with TRBJ1-4; the D is unclear. The CDR3 totals 14 residues. Germline V gene data show CDR1 as SGHDT and CDR2 as YYEEEE. V lost 4 bases and J 6 bases, leaving 13 bases between the germline ends. CDR3 DNA (partial): TGTGCCAGCAGCGGCCTCGAGGGTCATGAAAAA. Its translation: CASSGLEGHEK. In full, the CDR3 is CASSGLEGHEKLFF.

In regard to this clone: The read gets to within 3 residues of the CDR3 end, and the germline J gene fills in the rest. V usage is TRBV4-1 and J usage is TRBJ1-1; no firm D call. The CDR3 has 13 amino acids. Germline V CDR1 and CDR2: MGHRA, YSYEKL. The V end lost 1 base, the J end lost 0 bases, and 3 bases lay between the germline ends. The DNA read from the CDR3 is TGCGCCAGCAGCCAAGTAATGAACACTGAA. Amino acid sequence: CASSQVMNTE. The complete CDR3 protein is CASSQVMNTEAFF.

A word on this clone: The CDR3 is cut off 3 residues early in the read; its end comes from the germline J gene. This chain uses TRBV5-1 with TRBJ2-4; the D gene is possibly TRBD2 (6 bases). CDR1 and CDR2 from the germline V gene are SGHRS and YFSETQ. V was trimmed by 4 bases and J by 5 bases, leaving 19 bases between them. The CDR3 length is 16 residues. The sequenced part of the CDR3 DNA is TGCGCCAGCAGCCCAAGGACCGGCGGGGTGGAAAACATT. This sequence encodes CASSPRTGGVENI. The entire CDR3 sequence reads CASSPRTGGVENIQYF.

Points on this clone: Sequencing ends 3 residues short of the CDR3 end; the germline J gene provides the rest. The chain is built from TRBV2 and TRBJ1-2; D gene ambiguous. The CDR3 is made up of 13 amino acids. CDR1 and CDR2 from the germline V gene are SNHLY and FYNNEI. The CDR3 bases that were read are TGTGCCAGCAAGCAGGACTCCTCCTACGAC. As protein: CASKQDSSYD. The CDR3 in its entirety is CASKQDSSYDYTF.

CDR3 DNA (partial): TGTGCCAGCTCACTAGGGGTTAATCAGCCC. Encoded protein: CASSLGVNQP. The full CDR3 sequence reads CASSLGVNQPQHF. The rearrangement links TRBV18 to TRBJ1-5; tentative D call: TRBD1 (5 bases). The CDR3 end is not reached by the read, which stops 3 residues before it; the germline J gene fills it in. This CDR3 spans 13 amino acids. The V gene's germline CDR1 is KGHSH and CDR2 LQKENI. The germline V and J ends were trimmed by 4 bases and 4 bases, with 8 bases remaining between them.

As to this clone: The CDR3 end falls 3 residues outside the read, so it is completed with the germline J gene. The rearrangement uses TRBV7-6 and TRBJ1-2, with D perhaps TRBD1 (6 bases). V was cut by 3 bases and J by 4 bases, with 12 bases left in between. Per the germline V gene, CDR1 is SGHVS and CDR2 is FNYEAQ. The length of the CDR3 is 14 residues. The chain's CDR3 is CASSLAGETYGYTF. The covered CDR3 bases are TGTGCCAGCAGCTTGGCAGGGGAGACCTATGGC.

Here the CDR3 reads CASSFGQGIKGYTF. Partial CDR3 DNA: TGTGCCAGCAGCTTTGGACAGGGAATAAAGGGC. The V gene is TRBV7-9, the J gene TRBJ1-2; TRBD1 agrees at 8 bases. The sequenced fragment ends 3 residues before the CDR3 boundary, so the rest is inferred from the germline J gene. The CDR3 length is 14 residues. Germline-derived CDR1 and CDR2 are SEHNR and FQNEAQ (reference sequence).

Remarks on this clone: From the germline J gene comes the end of the CDR3, since the read stops 3 residues before it. The J gene is TRBJ2-3, the V gene TRBV18; a weak D match, TRBD1 (5 bases). The CDR3 spans 12 residues. Germline assignment: CDR1 KGHSH and CDR2 LQKENI. V gave up 4 bases and J gave up 6 bases, with 8 bases separating them. CDR3 in amino acids: CASSRAGDTQYF. The CDR3 bases that were read are TGTGCCAGCTCACGGGCAGGGGATACG.

Details on this clone: The read stops 3 residues short of the end of the CDR3; the missing end is completed from the germline J gene. The chain carries TRBV13 and TRBJ1-4; 7 bases map to TRBD1. This CDR3 is 14 amino acids long. With V trimmed by 5 bases and J by 6 bases, 6 bases remained unmatched. CDR1 PRHDT and CDR2 FYEKMQ come from the germline V gene (reference sequence). CDR3 in amino acids: CASSKPDRDEKLFF. CDR3 DNA, as far as it was read: TGTGCCAGCAGCAAACCCGACAGGGATGAAAAA.

A word on this clone: The read comes to an end 3 residues before the CDR3 does, leaving the germline J gene to fill in the end. The V gene is TRBV18, the J gene TRBJ1-1; possibly TRBD1 for D (5 bases). Germline-derived CDR1 and CDR2 are KGHSH and LQKENI. The CDR3 runs 15 residues. V was cut by 3 bases and J by 3 bases, with 14 bases left in between. CDR3 in amino acids: CASSPRGAGYTEAFF. Incomplete CDR3 DNA: TGTGCCAGCTCACCCCGGGGCGCGGGGTACACTGAA.

For this clone: The CDR3 end is not reached by the read, which stops 3 residues before it; the germline J gene fills it in. The chain is built from TRBV7-6 and TRBJ1-2; TRBD1 might be the D (6 bases). The CDR3 consists of 16 residues. Germline V lookup: CDR1 SGHVS, CDR2 FNYEAQ. This chain's CDR3 is CASSFSGGAVADTYTF. Partial CDR3 DNA: TGTGCCAGCAGCTTTAGCGGGGGGGCGGTTGCAGATACC.